This T cell receptor beta chain was sequenced for a study of T cell responses to AZD1222 COVID-19 vaccine. The study's findings and limits: In all cases, repertoires were sampled only after the peak T cell response. The donor group comprised mostly white British people and more females; the analysis possibly underestimated clonal diversity. Along spike, vaccine-associated CD4 TCRs were found throughout, with dominance at 160-218 and 743-854.

Repertoires were generated with immunoSEQ multiplex PCR, while TCRdb's copy carries only in-frame clones and drops some. The sample lists 120,000 to 150,000 clones; 75% to 90% were seen once. Comments on this clone: Its antigen is undetermined.

This CDR3 contains 14 residues. CDR1 is MNHEY, CDR2 SMNVEV, per germline (reference sequence). V was cut by 5 bases and J by 0 bases, with 10 bases left in between. V gene TRBV27 combines with J gene TRBJ1-1; a weak D match, TRBD1 (6 bases). This sequence originates from an adult who received the AZD1222 COVID-19 vaccine. Specimen: peripheral blood, collected 28 days after the second AZD1222 dose. CDR3 amino acids: CASSGGQLNTEAFF. The CDR3 bases are TGTGCCAGCAGTGGGGGACAACTGAACACTGAAGCTTTCTTT.